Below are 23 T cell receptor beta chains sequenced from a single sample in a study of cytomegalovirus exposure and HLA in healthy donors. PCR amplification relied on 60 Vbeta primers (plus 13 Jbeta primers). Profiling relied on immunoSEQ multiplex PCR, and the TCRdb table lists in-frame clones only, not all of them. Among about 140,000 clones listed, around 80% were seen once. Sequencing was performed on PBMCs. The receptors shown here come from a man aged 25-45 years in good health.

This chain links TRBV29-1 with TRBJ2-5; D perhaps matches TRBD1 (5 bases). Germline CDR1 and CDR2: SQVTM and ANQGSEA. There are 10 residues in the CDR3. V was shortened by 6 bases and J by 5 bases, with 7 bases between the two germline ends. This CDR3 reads CSVGQETQYF. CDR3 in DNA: TGCAGCGTGGGGCAGGAGACCCAGTACTTC.

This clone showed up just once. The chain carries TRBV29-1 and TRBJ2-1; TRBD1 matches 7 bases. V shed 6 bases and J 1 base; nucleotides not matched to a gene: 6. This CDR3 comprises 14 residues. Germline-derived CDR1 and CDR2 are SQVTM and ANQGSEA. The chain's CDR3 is CSVGDRSSYNEQFF. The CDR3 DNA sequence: TGCAGCGTGGGGGACAGATCTTCCTACAATGAGCAGTTCTTC.

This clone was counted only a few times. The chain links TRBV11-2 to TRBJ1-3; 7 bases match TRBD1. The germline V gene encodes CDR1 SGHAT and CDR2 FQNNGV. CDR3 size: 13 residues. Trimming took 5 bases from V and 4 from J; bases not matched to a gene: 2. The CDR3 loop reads CASSLRGGNTIYF. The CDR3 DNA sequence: TGTGCCAGCAGCCTCAGGGGGGGAAACACCATATATTTT.

The chain's CDR3 is CASSPPGLAGVDEQFF. DNA of the CDR3: TGTGCCAGCAGCCCTCCCGGACTAGCGGGCGTCGATGAGCAGTTCTTC. V gene TRBV7-8 combines with J gene TRBJ2-1; TRBD2 agrees at 11 bases. Germline V gene sequence: CDR1 SGHVS, CDR2 FQNEAQ. J lost 8 bases, V lost 5 bases, and 11 bases had no gene match. This CDR3 is built from 16 residues.

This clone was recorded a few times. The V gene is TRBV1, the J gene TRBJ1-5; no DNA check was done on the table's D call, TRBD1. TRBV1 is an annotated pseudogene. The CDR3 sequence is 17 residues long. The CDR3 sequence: CTSSQFWGTVSNQPQHF. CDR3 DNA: TGCACCAGCAGCCAATTCTGGGGGACAGTGAGCAATCAGCCCCAGCATTTT.

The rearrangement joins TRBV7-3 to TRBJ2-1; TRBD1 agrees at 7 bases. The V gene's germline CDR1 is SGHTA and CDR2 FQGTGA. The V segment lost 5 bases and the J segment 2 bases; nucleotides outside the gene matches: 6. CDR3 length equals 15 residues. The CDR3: CASSLTGTAYNEQFF. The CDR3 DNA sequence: TGTGCCAGCAGCCTTACCGGGACAGCCTACAATGAGCAGTTCTTC. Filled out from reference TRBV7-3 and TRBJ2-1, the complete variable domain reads GAGVSQTPSNKVTEKGKYVELRCDPISGHTALYWYRQSLGQGPEFLIYFQGTGAADDSGLPNDRFFAVRPEGSVSTLKIQRTERGDSAVYLCASSLTGTAYNEQFFGPGTRLTVL.

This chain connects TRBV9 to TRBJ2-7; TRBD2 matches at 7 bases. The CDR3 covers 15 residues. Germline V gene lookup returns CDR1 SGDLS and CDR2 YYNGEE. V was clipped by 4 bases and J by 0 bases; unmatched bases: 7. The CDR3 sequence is CASSPSGLSSYEQYF. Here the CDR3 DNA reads TGTGCCAGCAGCCCTAGCGGACTCAGCTCCTACGAGCAGTACTTC.

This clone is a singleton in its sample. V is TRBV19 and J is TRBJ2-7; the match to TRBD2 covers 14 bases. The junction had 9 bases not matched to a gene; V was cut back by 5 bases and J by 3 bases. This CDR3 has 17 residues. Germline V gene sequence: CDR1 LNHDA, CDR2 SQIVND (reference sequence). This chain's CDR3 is CASSGYGTSGSRYEQYF. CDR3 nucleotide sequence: TGTGCCAGTAGTGGATATGGGACTAGCGGGAGTCGCTACGAGCAGTACTTC.

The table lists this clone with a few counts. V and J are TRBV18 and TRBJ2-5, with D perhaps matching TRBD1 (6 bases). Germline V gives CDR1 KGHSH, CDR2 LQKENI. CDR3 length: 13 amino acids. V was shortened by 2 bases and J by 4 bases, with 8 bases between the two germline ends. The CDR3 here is CASSPTGRETQYF. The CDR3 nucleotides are TGTGCCAGCTCACCAACAGGGAGAGAGACCCAGTACTTC.

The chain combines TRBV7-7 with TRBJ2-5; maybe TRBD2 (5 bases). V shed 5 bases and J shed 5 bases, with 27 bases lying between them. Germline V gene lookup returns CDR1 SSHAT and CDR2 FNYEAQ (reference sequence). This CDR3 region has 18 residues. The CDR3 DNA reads TGTGCCAGCAGCCCCCACGTTGTTTCCGGGGTTCGGGGTGAGACCCAGTACTTC. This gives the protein CASSPHVVSGVRGETQYF.

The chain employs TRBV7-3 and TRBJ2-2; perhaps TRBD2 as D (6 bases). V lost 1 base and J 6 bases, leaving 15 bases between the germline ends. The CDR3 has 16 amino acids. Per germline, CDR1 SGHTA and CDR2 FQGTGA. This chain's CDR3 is CASSLNAPTSPGELFF. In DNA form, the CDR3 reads TGTGCCAGCAGCTTAAATGCGCCTACTAGCCCCGGGGAGCTGTTTTTT.

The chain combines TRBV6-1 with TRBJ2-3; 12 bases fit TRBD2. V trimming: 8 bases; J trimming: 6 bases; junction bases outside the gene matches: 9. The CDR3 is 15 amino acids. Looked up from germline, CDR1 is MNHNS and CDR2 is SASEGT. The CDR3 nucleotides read TGTGCCAGCCAGAGACTAGCGGGAGAGCCCGATACGCAGTATTTT. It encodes CASQRLAGEPDTQYF.

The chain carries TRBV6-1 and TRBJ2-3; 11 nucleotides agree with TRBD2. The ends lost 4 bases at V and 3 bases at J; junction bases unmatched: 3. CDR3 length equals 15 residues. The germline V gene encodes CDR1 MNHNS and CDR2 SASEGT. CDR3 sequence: CASSGLAGRTDTQYF. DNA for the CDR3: TGTGCCAGCAGTGGACTAGCGGGACGGACAGATACGCAGTATTTT.

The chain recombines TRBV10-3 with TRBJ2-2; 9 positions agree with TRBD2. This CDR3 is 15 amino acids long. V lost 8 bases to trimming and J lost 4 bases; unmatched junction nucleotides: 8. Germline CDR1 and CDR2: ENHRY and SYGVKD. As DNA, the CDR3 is TGTGCCATCGGGATAGCGGGAGCGGTCACCGGGGAGCTGTTTTTT. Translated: CAIGIAGAVTGELFF.

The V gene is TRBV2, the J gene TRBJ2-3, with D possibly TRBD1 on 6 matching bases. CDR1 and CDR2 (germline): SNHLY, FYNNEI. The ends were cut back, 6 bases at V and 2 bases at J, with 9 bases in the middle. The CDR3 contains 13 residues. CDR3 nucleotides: TGTGCCAGCAGGGACAGAAACACAGATACGCAGTATTTT. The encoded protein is CASRDRNTDTQYF.

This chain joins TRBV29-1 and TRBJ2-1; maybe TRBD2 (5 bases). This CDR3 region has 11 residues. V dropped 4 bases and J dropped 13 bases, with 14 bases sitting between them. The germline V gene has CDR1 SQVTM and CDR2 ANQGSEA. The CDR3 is CSVGGSGFQFF. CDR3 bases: TGCAGCGTTGGTGGAAGCGGCTTTCAGTTCTTC.

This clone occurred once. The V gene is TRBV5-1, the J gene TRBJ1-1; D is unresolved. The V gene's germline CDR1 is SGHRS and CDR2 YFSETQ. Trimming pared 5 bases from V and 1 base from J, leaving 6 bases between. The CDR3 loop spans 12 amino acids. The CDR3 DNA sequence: TGCGCCAGCAGACGAGAGAACACTGAAGCTTTCTTT. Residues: CASRRENTEAFF.

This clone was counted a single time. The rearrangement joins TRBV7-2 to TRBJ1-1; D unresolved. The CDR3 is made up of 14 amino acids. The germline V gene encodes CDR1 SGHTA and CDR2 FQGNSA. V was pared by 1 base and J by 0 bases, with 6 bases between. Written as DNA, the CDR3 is TGTGCCAGCAGCTTAGGGCAACTGAACACTGAAGCTTTCTTT. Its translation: CASSLGQLNTEAFF. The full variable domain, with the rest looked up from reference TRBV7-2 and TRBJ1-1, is GAGVSQSPSNKVTEKGKDVELRCDPISGHTALYWYRQSLGQGLEFLIYFQGNSAPDKSGLPSDRFSAERTGGSVSTLTIQRTQQEDSAVYLCASSLGQLNTEAFFGQGTRLTVV.

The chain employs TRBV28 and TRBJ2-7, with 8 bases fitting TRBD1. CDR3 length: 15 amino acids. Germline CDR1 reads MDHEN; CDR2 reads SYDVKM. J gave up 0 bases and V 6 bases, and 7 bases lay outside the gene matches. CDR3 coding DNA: TGTGCCAGCAGCTCTACAGGGGGGCGCTCCTACGAGCAGTACTTC. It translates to CASSSTGGRSYEQYF. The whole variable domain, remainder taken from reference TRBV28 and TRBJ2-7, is DVKVTQSSRYLVKRTGEKVFLECVQDMDHENMFWYRQDPGLGLRLIYFSYDVKMKEKGDIPEGYSVSREKKERFSLILESASTNQTSMYLCASSSTGGRSYEQYFGPGTRLTVT.

CDR3 in amino acids: CASKGGRSWETQYF. The CDR3 DNA reads as TGTGCCAGTAAGGGCGGGAGGTCTTGGGAGACCCAGTACTTC. This chain connects TRBV7-6 to TRBJ2-5; 8 bases align to TRBD2. V lost 9 bases, J lost 5 bases, and 11 bases stayed unmatched. Germline values: CDR1 SGHVS, CDR2 FNYEAQ. The CDR3 has 14 amino acids.

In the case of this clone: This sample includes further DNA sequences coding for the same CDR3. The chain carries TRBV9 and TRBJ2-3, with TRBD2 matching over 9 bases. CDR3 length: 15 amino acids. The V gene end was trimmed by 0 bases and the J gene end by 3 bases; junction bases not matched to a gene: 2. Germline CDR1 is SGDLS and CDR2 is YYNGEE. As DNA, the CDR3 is TGTGCCAGCAGCGTAGGGCTAGCGGGAACAGATACGCAGTATTTT. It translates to CASSVGLAGTDTQYF. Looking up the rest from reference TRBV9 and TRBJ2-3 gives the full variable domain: DSGVTQTPKHLITATGQRVTLRCSPRSGDLSVYWYQQSLDQGLQFLIQYYNGEERAKGNILERFSAQQFPDLHSELNLSSLELGDSALYFCASSVGLAGTDTQYFGPGTRLTVL.

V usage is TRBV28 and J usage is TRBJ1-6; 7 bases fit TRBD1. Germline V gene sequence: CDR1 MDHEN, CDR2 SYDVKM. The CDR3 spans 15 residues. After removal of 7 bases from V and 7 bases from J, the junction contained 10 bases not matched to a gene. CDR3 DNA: TGTGCCAGCAAACCCACAGGGGAGGAGAATTCACCCCTCCACTTT. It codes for CASKPTGEENSPLHF.

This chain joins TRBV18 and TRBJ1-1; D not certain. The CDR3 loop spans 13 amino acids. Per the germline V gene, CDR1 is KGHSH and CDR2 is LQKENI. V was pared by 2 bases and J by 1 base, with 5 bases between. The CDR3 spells CASSPDWNTEAFF. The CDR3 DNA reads TGTGCCAGCTCACCAGACTGGAACACTGAAGCTTTCTTT.